This T cell receptor beta chain was identified during a study of Tregs in tolerant kidney transplant recipients. General study results and limits: Biological reproducibility was not directly addressed, but technical replication error appeared minimal.

Concerning this clone itself: Its specificity is not known.

Per the germline V gene, CDR1 is SGHVS and CDR2 is FNYEAQ. Deletions cut 3 bases from V and 6 bases from J, with 17 bases between. CDR3 length: 16 residues. Sequenced by immunoSEQ multiplex PCR; TCRdb stores in-frame clones only, minus some. The table shows roughly 14,000 clones, with approximately 94% occurring only once. Sequencing used CD8+ T cells from blood. The chain links TRBV7-6 to TRBJ2-2, with D perhaps TRBD2 (6 bases). This sequence was found in a human donor in good health. The CDR3 region has the DNA TGTGCCAGCAGCTTCAAGGTAGCGGAGGCGGCCGGGGAGCTGTTTTTT. It encodes CASSFKVAEAAGELFF.